This is a list of T cell receptor beta chains from one sample in a study of blood T cell repertoires in COVID-19. Using immunoSEQ multiplex PCR, the repertoire was profiled, and TCRdb retains in-frame clones only, with some absent. The table includes about 50,000 clones, 60% to 80% detected once. The source material was PBMCs or T cells enriched from blood (not recorded which). Every receptor here comes from a woman aged 50 to 60 with acute COVID-19. CDR3s include the opening cysteine and the closing phenylalanine or tryptophan. D genes are given only for firm matches. Not every row has a clone size; where given, it reads once, few, many or a size class.

size,J,V,length,D,CDR3,DNA
once,TRBJ2-3,TRBV28,15,TRBD2,CASSLSTSGKDTQYF,TGTGCCAGCAGTTTGTCGACTAGCGGGAAAGATACGCAGTATTTT
NA,TRBJ1-1,TRBV3-1/TRBV3-2,14,TRBD1,CASSPQPRQGRAFF,TGTGCCAGCAGCCCCCAACCAAGACAGGGAAGGGCTTTCTTT
once,TRBJ1-4,TRBV30,14,NA,CAWSVGVGLKGLFF,TGTGCCTGGAGTGTAGGGGTAGGCTTGAAAGGACTGTTTTTT
NA,TRBJ2-7,TRBV12-3/TRBV12-4,12,NA,CASRLALGEQYF,TGTGCCAGCAGACTCGCCCTCGGCGAGCAGTACTTC
NA,TRBJ1-1,TRBV28,14,TRBD1,CATPGQGANTEAFF,TGTGCCACCCCGGGACAGGGGGCGAACACTGAAGCTTTCTTT
NA,TRBJ2-5,TRBV6-5,16,NA,CASSYSGTPRGETQYF,TGTGCCAGCAGTTACTCCGGGACTCCGAGGGGAGAGACCCAGTACTTC
NA,TRBJ1-2,TRBV25-1,13,TRBD1,CASTTGANYGYTF,TGTGCCAGCACCACAGGGGCAAACTATGGCTACACCTTC
NA,TRBJ1-2,TRBV10-1,15,NA,CASRGSRGCNYGYTF,TGCGCCAGCAGGGGGAGTAGAGGTTGCAACTATGGCTACACCTTC
once,TRBJ2-7,TRBV5-1,16,NA,CASSLVGRVSSYEQYF,TGCGCCAGCAGCTTGGTAGGCAGGGTCAGCTCCTACGAGCAGTACTTC
NA,TRBJ1-3,TRBV3-1/TRBV3-2,16,NA,CASSQEGMGPGNTIYF,TGTGCCAGCAGCCAAGAGGGTATGGGGCCCGGAAACACCATATATTTT
NA,TRBJ1-4,TRBV7-9,17,TRBD1,CASSLLQGSATNEKLFF,TGTGCCAGCAGCTTACTACAGGGGTCTGCAACTAATGAAAAACTGTTTTTT
NA,TRBJ2-5,TRBV30,12,NA,CAFGGIGETQYF,TGTGCCTTCGGCGGGATTGGGGAGACCCAGTACTTC
once,TRBJ1-1,TRBV7-6,14,NA,CASTPQRGATEAFF,TGTGCCAGCACCCCCCAACGGGGGGCCACTGAAGCTTTCTTT
many,TRBJ1-3,TRBV9,15,NA,CASSVEYSSGNTIYF,TGTGCCAGCAGCGTAGAATACAGCTCTGGAAACACCATATATTTT
NA,TRBJ1-1,TRBV12-3/TRBV12-4,13,NA,CASRRQLNTEAFF,TGTGCCAGCAGGCGACAGTTGAACACTGAAGCTTTCTTT
NA,TRBJ2-1,TRBV13,17,TRBD2,CASSLTGSGGVSDEQFF,TGTGCCAGCAGCCTGACCGGAAGCGGGGGGGTTTCGGATGAGCAGTTCTTC
NA,TRBJ1-3,TRBV11-3,15,NA,CASSLGGQPVVTIYF,TGTGCCAGCAGCTTAGGGGGGCAGCCCGTGGTCACCATATATTTT
NA,TRBJ2-2,TRBV5-1,15,TRBD1,CASSLEGTAVRGLFF,TGCGCCAGCAGCTTGGAAGGGACAGCGGTCAGGGGGCTGTTTTTT
NA,TRBJ2-1,TRBV6-4,13,TRBD1,CASSPGTVNEQFF,TGTGCCAGCAGTCCCGGGACAGTAAACGAGCAGTTCTTC
NA,TRBJ1-5,TRBV18,13,TRBD1,CASSRGTAQPQHF,TGTGCCAGCTCACGGGGGACAGCTCAGCCCCAGCATTTT
NA,TRBJ1-2,TRBV2,14,TRBD1,CASTGDRENGGYTF,TGTGCCAGCACTGGGGACAGGGAGAATGGTGGCTACACCTTC
NA,TRBJ2-3,TRBV7-8,16,TRBD2,CASSLAGSGGEGTQYF,TGTGCCAGCAGCTTAGCGGGTAGCGGGGGTGAGGGAACGCAGTATTTT
NA,TRBJ1-4,TRBV29-1,13,NA,CSVEVPNSEKLFF,TGCAGCGTTGAAGTTCCTAATAGTGAAAAACTGTTTTTT
once,TRBJ1-2,TRBV19,17,NA,CASSIDLATGYFYGYTF,TGTGCCAGTAGTATAGATCTGGCCACCGGGTACTTCTATGGCTACACCTTC
once,TRBJ2-7,TRBV29-1,14,NA,CSVSGDRFPYEQYF,TGCAGCGTTAGCGGGGACAGGTTCCCCTACGAGCAGTACTTC
NA,TRBJ2-7,TRBV2,13,NA,CASSRDTTYEQYF,TGTGCCAGCAGCCGGGACACGACCTACGAGCAGTACTTC
NA,TRBJ2-7,TRBV10-3,18,TRBD2,CAISLGSSGGLDSYEQYF,TGTGCCATCAGTCTCGGGAGTAGCGGGGGGCTCGACTCCTACGAGCAGTACTTC
NA,TRBJ1-1,TRBV27,15,NA,CASSLDSFPSAEAFF,TGTGCCAGCAGTTTAGATAGTTTCCCCTCCGCGGAAGCTTTCTTT
few,TRBJ2-1,TRBV29-1,16,TRBD1,CSVLSGTGGAYNEQFF,TGCAGCGTTCTATCCGGGACAGGGGGCGCGTACAATGAGCAGTTCTTC
NA,TRBJ2-3,TRBV3-1/TRBV3-2,19,TRBD2,CASSHLLSRLAGSSDTQYF,TGTGCCAGCAGCCACCTCCTATCCCGACTAGCGGGTTCAAGTGATACGCAGTATTTT
NA,TRBJ1-1,TRBV2,18,TRBD1,CASSEFGTVKMRDTEAFF,TGTGCCAGCAGTGAATTTGGGACAGTAAAAATGCGGGACACTGAAGCTTTCTTT
NA,TRBJ1-1,TRBV30,12,NA,CAAWSGRTRAFF,TGTGCCGCTTGGTCAGGGAGGACGAGGGCTTTCTTT
NA,TRBJ1-2,TRBV27,16,TRBD1,CASSLTGQGYSGGYTF,TGTGCCAGCAGTTTGACGGGACAGGGCTATTCGGGGGGCTACACCTTC
NA,TRBJ2-5,TRBV27,19,TRBD1,CASSLSQTGGRGRGETQYF,TGTGCCAGCAGTTTATCCCAGACCGGAGGCAGGGGGCGTGGAGAGACCCAGTACTTC
NA,TRBJ1-2,TRBV5-1,15,NA,CASSPDPQRVYGYTF,TGCGCCAGCAGCCCTGACCCGCAGCGAGTCTATGGCTACACCTTC
NA,TRBJ2-1,TRBV5-1,13,NA,CASSFYSDNEQFF,TGCGCCAGCAGCTTTTATTCGGACAATGAGCAGTTCTTC
NA,TRBJ2-7,TRBV6-6,15,NA,CASSYLSGLVDEQYF,TGTGCCAGCAGTTACCTCTCTGGGCTCGTAGACGAGCAGTACTTC
NA,TRBJ2-1,TRBV30,11,NA,CAWSVRAEQFF,TGTGCCTGGAGTGTACGTGCGGAGCAGTTCTTC
NA,TRBJ1-1,TRBV5-6,14,TRBD1,CASSWDRGGTEAFF,TGTGCCAGCAGTTGGGACAGGGGGGGCACTGAAGCTTTCTTT
NA,TRBJ2-7,TRBV11-3,15,TRBD1,CASSEVQGSSYEQYF,TGTGCCAGCAGCGAAGTACAGGGGTCCTCCTACGAGCAGTACTTC
NA,TRBJ1-1,TRBV7-3,13,NA,CASSSQGNTEAFF,TGTGCCAGCAGCTCCCAGGGGAACACTGAAGCTTTCTTT
NA,TRBJ1-6,TRBV11-2,20,NA,CASSLDVESGEGPNNSPLHF,TGTGCCAGCAGCTTAGATGTTGAGTCAGGGGAGGGGCCCAATAATTCACCCCTCCACTTT
NA,TRBJ1-1,TRBV6-6,13,NA,CASSMTASTQAFF,TGTGCCAGCAGTATGACAGCGTCGACCCAAGCTTTCTTT
NA,TRBJ1-2,TRBV18,13,NA,CASSPGPNYGYTF,TGTGCCAGCTCACCAGGGCCCAACTATGGCTACACCTTC
few,TRBJ1-3,TRBV7-9,17,NA,CASSPNGGESSGNTIYF,TGTGCCAGCAGCCCCAATGGGGGCGAGAGCTCTGGAAACACCATATATTTT